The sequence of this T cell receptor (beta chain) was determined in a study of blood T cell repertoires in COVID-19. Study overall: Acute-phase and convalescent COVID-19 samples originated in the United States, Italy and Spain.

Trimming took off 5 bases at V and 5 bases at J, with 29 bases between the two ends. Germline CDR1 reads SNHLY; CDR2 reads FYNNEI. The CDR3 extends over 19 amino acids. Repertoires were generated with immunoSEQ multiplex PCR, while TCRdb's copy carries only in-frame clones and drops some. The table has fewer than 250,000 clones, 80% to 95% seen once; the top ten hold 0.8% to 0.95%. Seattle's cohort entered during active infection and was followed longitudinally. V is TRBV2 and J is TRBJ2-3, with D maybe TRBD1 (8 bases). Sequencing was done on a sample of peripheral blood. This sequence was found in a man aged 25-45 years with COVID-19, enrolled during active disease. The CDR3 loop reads CASSWPGQGGAPTGDTQYF. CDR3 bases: TGTGCCAGCAGTTGGCCCGGACAGGGAGGGGCCCCCACCGGAGATACGCAGTATTTT.